This entry lists 26 T cell receptor beta chains sequenced from one sample in a study of T cell repertoires in cytomegalovirus infection. Each CDR3 protein gets one entry after TCRdb re-called the reads with MiXCR. The data contain under 50,000 distinct CDR3 sequences, about 21% of them singletons. Their recognized antigens are unknown. Sequencing used CD8+ T cells from cultured PBMCs, obtained from culture after CMV antigen stimulation. The receptors shown here come from a human donor in good health (CMV status not recorded). Some clones in this sample may be carry-over from other donors' samples.

A few counts support this clonotype. V and J are TRBV27 and TRBJ2-3, with 7 bases matching TRBD1. After removal of 5 bases from V and 2 bases from J, the junction contained 4 bases not matched to a gene. CDR1 and CDR2 from the germline V gene are MNHEY and SMNVEV (reference sequence). The CDR3 totals 14 residues. The chain's CDR3 is CASSPGQVTDTQYF. CDR3 DNA sequence: TGTGCCAGCAGTCCAGGACAGGTCACAGATACGCAGTATTTT.

The chain employs TRBV7-2 and TRBJ2-1; 8 nucleotides align to TRBD2. Trimming cost V 3 bases and J 2 bases; bases outside gene matches: 6. Germline CDR1 reads SGHTA; CDR2 reads FQGNSA. This CDR3 region has 16 residues. Here the CDR3 reads CASSFRSGSTYNEQFF. CDR3 coding DNA: TGTGCCAGCAGCTTCCGAAGCGGGAGTACCTACAATGAGCAGTTCTTC. Combining the CDR3 with reference TRBV7-2 and TRBJ2-1 gives the whole variable domain GAGVSQSPSNKVTEKGKDVELRCDPISGHTALYWYRQSLGQGLEFLIYFQGNSAPDKSGLPSDRFSAERTGGSVSTLTIQRTQQEDSAVYLCASSFRSGSTYNEQFFGPGTRLTVL.

The chain uses TRBV27 and TRBJ1-5, with a weak D call TRBD1 (5 bases). The CDR3 totals 16 residues. V was pared by 4 bases and J by 3 bases, with 16 bases between. Germline CDR1 and CDR2: MNHEY and SMNVEV (reference sequence). The CDR3 sequence is CASSSFPGRLNQPQHF. CDR3 in DNA: TGTGCCAGCAGTTCCTTCCCGGGACGCCTCAATCAGCCCCAGCATTTT.

The J gene is TRBJ1-5, the V gene TRBV7-6; 9 bases map to TRBD1. This CDR3 has 17 residues. The germline CDR1 and CDR2 sequences are SGHVS and FNYEAQ. With 5 bases clipped from V and 7 bases from J, the junction kept 15 bases outside the gene matches. CDR3 sequence (DNA): TGTGCCAGCAGCCCACAACCGGGACAGGGTTTCGAACAGCCCCAGCATTTT. Translation gives CASSPQPGQGFEQPQHF. Using reference TRBV7-6 and TRBJ1-5 for the parts outside the CDR3, the full variable domain is GAGVSQSPRYKVTKRGQDVALRCDPISGHVSLYWYRQALGQGPEFLTYFNYEAQQDKSGLPNDRFSAERPEGSISTLTIQRTEQRDSAMYRCASSPQPGQGFEQPQHFGDGTRLSIL.

The V and J genes are TRBV15 and TRBJ2-7; D uncertain. The CDR3 length is 16 residues. Germline assignment: CDR1 LNHNV and CDR2 YYDKDF (reference sequence). Between the trimmed V and J ends, which lost 0 bases and 2 bases, there was a span of 14 bases. The CDR3 coding sequence is TGTGCCACCAGCAGAGATCGGGCTAGTTGGGCCTACGAGCAGTACTTC. Translation gives CATSRDRASWAYEQYF.

This clonotype was seen ten or more times. The genes are TRBV7-2 and TRBJ2-1; TRBD2 aligns across 7 bases. The V and J ends lost 5 bases and 3 bases, in that order; junction bases with no gene match: 4. CDR1 is SGHTA, CDR2 FQGNSA, per germline. The CDR3 sequence is 14 residues long. The CDR3 loop is CASSIRDYYNEQFF. CDR3 coding DNA: TGTGCCAGCAGCATCCGGGACTACTACAATGAGCAGTTCTTC.

The chain has TRBV10-3 and TRBJ1-5; maybe TRBD1 (5 bases). The V gene lost 3 bases and the J gene lost 6 bases, with 9 bases spanning the gap. Germline V gene sequence: CDR1 ENHRY, CDR2 SYGVKD. The CDR3 contains 13 residues. CDR3 region: CAISDREGQPQHF. The CDR3 DNA reads TGTGCCATCAGTGACAGGGAGGGTCAGCCCCAGCATTTT.

The chain uses TRBV12-3 or TRBV12-4 and TRBJ2-3; no clear D gene. Trimming took 6 bases from V and 6 from J, leaving 13 bases between them. CDR3 length equals 13 residues. CDR3 amino acids: CASSPSRADTQYF. As DNA, the CDR3 is TGTGCCAGCAGCCCGAGTAGGGCGGATACGCAGTATTTT.

Many counts were recorded for this clonotype. The chain has TRBV7-6 and TRBJ2-2; 7 bases are a match to TRBD2. V lost 5 bases to trimming and J lost 4 bases; unmatched junction nucleotides: 16. The CDR3 contains 18 residues. Germline CDR1 is SGHVS and CDR2 is FNYEAQ. The CDR3 region is CASSPDPGGGGGTGELFF. DNA for the CDR3: TGTGCCAGCAGCCCCGACCCAGGTGGCGGGGGTGGCACCGGGGAGCTGTTTTTT.

The CDR3, as DNA: TGTGCCAGCAGCTTCAGCGGGAGGGCCGTAAATGAGCAGTTCTTC. Translation: CASSFSGRAVNEQFF. The chain joins TRBV7-7 to TRBJ2-1; TRBD2 matches 10 bases. V lost 3 bases, J lost 7 bases, and 6 bases stayed unmatched. Germline V gives CDR1 SSHAT, CDR2 FNYEAQ (reference sequence). The length of the CDR3 is 15 residues.

The chain employs TRBV27 and TRBJ1-2; 7 nucleotides line up with TRBD1. V dropped 5 bases and J dropped 5; count of bases not matched to a gene: 2. The CDR3 loop spans 12 amino acids. Germline CDR1 and CDR2: MNHEY and SMNVEV (reference sequence). The CDR3 spells CASSPTGYGYTF. The CDR3, as DNA: TGTGCCAGCAGTCCGACAGGGTATGGCTACACCTTC.

The chain carries TRBV27 and TRBJ1-2, with D possibly matching TRBD1 (5 bases). The V and J ends lost 2 bases and 8 bases respectively, with 15 bases between them. The CDR3 is 14 amino acids. Per germline, CDR1 MNHEY and CDR2 SMNVEV (reference sequence). CDR3 residues: CASSLGQGATGYTF. The CDR3 nucleotides read TGTGCCAGCAGTTTAGGTCAGGGTGCAACGGGCTACACCTTC.

V and J are TRBV7-2 and TRBJ2-3; 9 nucleotides line up with TRBD2. CDR1 is SGHTA, CDR2 FQGNSA, per germline. This CDR3 contains 16 residues. The V gene end was trimmed by 7 bases and the J gene end by 2 bases; junction bases not matched to a gene: 10. This chain's CDR3 is CASTVGTSPFTDTQYF. The CDR3 DNA reads as TGTGCCAGCACCGTCGGGACTAGCCCCTTCACAGATACGCAGTATTTT.

This chain connects TRBV6-2 or TRBV6-3 to TRBJ2-1; D call uncertain. V lost 3 bases to trimming and J lost 6 bases, with 9 bases between them. The CDR3 is made up of 13 amino acids. Germline CDR1 MNHEY, CDR2 SVGEGT. The CDR3 loop reads CASSYFRTNEQFF. The CDR3 DNA is TGTGCCAGCAGTTATTTCCGAACCAATGAGCAGTTCTTC.

This clonotype was counted a few times. J is TRBJ2-7 and V is TRBV11-2, with 7 bases matching TRBD1. Losses at the gene ends were 4 bases for V and 3 bases for J; bases not matched to a gene: 6. From germline, CDR1 is SGHAT and CDR2 FQNNGV. The CDR3 consists of 14 residues. This CDR3 is CASSYTGTDYEQYF. The CDR3 bases are TGTGCCAGCAGCTACACCGGGACAGACTACGAGCAGTACTTC.

The rearrangement joins TRBV28 to TRBJ1-5; D not certain. The CDR3 has 13 residues. CDR1 is MDHEN and CDR2 is SYDVKM in the germline V gene. Trimming stripped 8 bases from V and 3 bases from J, with 11 bases between. CDR3 loop: CASGRTDNQPQHF. CDR3 in DNA: TGTGCCAGCGGCCGAACGGACAATCAGCCCCAGCATTTT. The full variable domain, its missing parts supplied by reference TRBV28 and TRBJ1-5, is DVKVTQSSRYLVKRTGEKVFLECVQDMDHENMFWYRQDPGLGLRLIYFSYDVKMKEKGDIPEGYSVSREKKERFSLILESASTNQTSMYLCASGRTDNQPQHFGDGTRLSIL.

The chain joins TRBV24-1 to TRBJ2-1, with TRBD2 matching over 10 bases. This CDR3 contains 16 residues. Unmatched junction bases numbered 9, after V lost 3 bases and J lost 8 bases. CDR1 is KGHDR, CDR2 SFDVKD, per germline. Here the CDR3 reads CATSDTGTSERDEQFF. Written as DNA, the CDR3 is TGTGCCACCAGTGATACCGGGACTAGCGAGAGGGATGAGCAGTTCTTC.

This clonotype has more than one count but fewer than ten. V and J are TRBV12-3 or TRBV12-4 and TRBJ2-1, with TRBD2 matching 7 bases. This CDR3 is 17 amino acids long. V shed 3 bases and J 0 bases; nucleotides not matched to a gene: 8. The CDR3 is CASSFVTSESSYNEQFF. DNA for the CDR3: TGTGCCAGCAGTTTTGTTACTAGCGAGAGCTCCTACAATGAGCAGTTCTTC.

The J gene is TRBJ1-1, the V gene TRBV28, with no clear D. V gave up 2 bases and J gave up 10 bases, with 14 bases separating them. CDR3 size: 13 residues. Germline CDR1 and CDR2: MDHEN and SYDVKM. The chain's CDR3 is CASSLLASGLAFF. Written as DNA, the CDR3 is TGTGCCAGCAGTTTACTGGCCTCTGGGTTAGCTTTCTTT. Looking up the rest from reference TRBV28 and TRBJ1-1 gives the full variable domain: DVKVTQSSRYLVKRTGEKVFLECVQDMDHENMFWYRQDPGLGLRLIYFSYDVKMKEKGDIPEGYSVSREKKERFSLILESASTNQTSMYLCASSLLASGLAFFGQGTRLTVV.

The rearrangement uses TRBV2 and TRBJ2-7; tentative D call: TRBD2 (6 bases). This CDR3 region has 14 residues. Germline-derived CDR1 and CDR2 are SNHLY and FYNNEI. Trimming removed 9 bases from V and 5 bases from J, with 20 bases in between. The CDR3 protein is CARGYGGGRNEQYF. The CDR3, as DNA: TGTGCCAGAGGTTATGGTGGAGGGAGGAACGAGCAGTACTTC.

This clonotype has just a few counts. The chain joins TRBV20-1 to TRBJ2-2, with D hard to call. Trimming removed 6 bases at V and 4 bases at J, with 9 bases between. Germline CDR1 is DFQATT and CDR2 is SNEGSKA (reference sequence). This CDR3 contains 12 residues. CDR3 amino acids: CSATQFTGELFF. CDR3 nucleotide sequence: TGCAGTGCAACACAGTTCACCGGGGAGCTGTTTTTT.

This clonotype has a handful of counts. The chain recombines TRBV7-8 with TRBJ2-3; D gene ambiguous. The length of the CDR3 is 14 residues. Germline assignment: CDR1 SGHVS and CDR2 FQNEAQ. With 5 bases removed from V and 0 bases from J, the gap between germline ends came to 9 bases. CDR3 residues: CASSPGYSTDTQYF. The CDR3 DNA follows: TGTGCCAGCAGCCCAGGCTATAGCACAGATACGCAGTATTTT.

The chain carries TRBV28 and TRBJ2-3, with 10 bases identical to TRBD1. The CDR3 is 21 residues long. V shed 3 bases, J shed 2 bases, and the junction held 20 bases outside the gene matches. Germline lookup yields CDR1 MDHEN and CDR2 SYDVKM. The CDR3 DNA sequence: TGTGCCAGCAGTTTTGATGTGCGGGACAGGGGACCGCGGGAACACACAGATACGCAGTATTTT. Translating gives CASSFDVRDRGPREHTDTQYF.

This clonotype has a handful of counts. The chain has TRBV7-2 and TRBJ2-1, with D unresolved. V gave up 0 bases and J gave up 7 bases, with 4 bases separating them. From germline, CDR1 is SGHTA and CDR2 FQGNSA. This CDR3 has 12 residues. The CDR3 DNA is TGTGCCAGCAGCTTAGCGATAAATGAGCAGTTCTTC. Translated: CASSLAINEQFF.

This clonotype was seen a few times. For the CDR3, the DNA is TGTGCCAGCAGCTTAGGCGGCGGATACAATGAGCAGTTCTTC. This codes for CASSLGGGYNEQFF. The chain links TRBV7-2 to TRBJ2-1; D gene ambiguous. The V gene's germline CDR1 is SGHTA and CDR2 FQGNSA. The V gene lost 1 base and the J gene lost 4 bases, with 8 bases spanning the gap. This CDR3 is 14 amino acids long.

CDR3 sequence reads: CASSMGVSSYEQYF. Here the CDR3 DNA reads TGTGCCAGTAGTATGGGGGTATCGTCCTACGAGCAGTACTTC. V usage is TRBV19 and J usage is TRBJ2-7, with D tentatively TRBD1 or TRBD2 (5 bases each). CDR3 length equals 14 residues. V lost 3 bases and J lost 1, with 10 bases in between. Germline CDR1 reads LNHDA; CDR2 reads SQIVND (reference sequence).